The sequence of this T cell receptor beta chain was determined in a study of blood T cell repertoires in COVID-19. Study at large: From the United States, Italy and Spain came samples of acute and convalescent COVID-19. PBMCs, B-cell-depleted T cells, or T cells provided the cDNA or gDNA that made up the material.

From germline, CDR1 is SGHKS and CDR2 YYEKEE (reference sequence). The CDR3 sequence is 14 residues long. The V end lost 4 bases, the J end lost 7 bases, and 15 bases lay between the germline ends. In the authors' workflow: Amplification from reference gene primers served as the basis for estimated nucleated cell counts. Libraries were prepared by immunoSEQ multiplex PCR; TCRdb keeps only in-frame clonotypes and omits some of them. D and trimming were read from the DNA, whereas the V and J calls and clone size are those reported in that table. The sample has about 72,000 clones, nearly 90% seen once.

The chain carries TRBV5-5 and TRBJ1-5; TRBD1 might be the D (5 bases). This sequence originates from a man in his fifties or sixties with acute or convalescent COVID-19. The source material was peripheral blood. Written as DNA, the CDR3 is TGTGCCAGCAGCCTTTCCAGGGCAGGACAGCCCCAGCATTTT. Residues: CASSLSRAGQPQHF.